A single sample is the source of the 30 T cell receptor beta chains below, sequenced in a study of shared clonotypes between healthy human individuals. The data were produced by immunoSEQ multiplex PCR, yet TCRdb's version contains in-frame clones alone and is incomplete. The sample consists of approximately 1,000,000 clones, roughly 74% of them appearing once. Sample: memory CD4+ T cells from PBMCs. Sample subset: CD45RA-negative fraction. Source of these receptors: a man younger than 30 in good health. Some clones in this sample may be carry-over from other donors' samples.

This CDR3 reads CASSLMGTGDNQPQHF. The CDR3 bases are TGTGCCAGCAGTTTGATGGGGACAGGGGATAATCAGCCCCAGCATTTT. J is TRBJ1-5 and V is TRBV28; TRBD1 matches 10 bases. Losses at the gene ends were 3 bases for V and 4 bases for J; bases not matched to a gene: 6. The length of the CDR3 is 16 residues. Germline V gene sequence: CDR1 MDHEN, CDR2 SYDVKM.

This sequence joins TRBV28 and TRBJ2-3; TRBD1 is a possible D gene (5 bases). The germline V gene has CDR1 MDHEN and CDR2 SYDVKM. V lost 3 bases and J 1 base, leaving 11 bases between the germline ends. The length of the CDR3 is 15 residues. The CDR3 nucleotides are TGTGCCAGCAGTTTCCAGGGCTGGGGCACAGATACGCAGTATTTT. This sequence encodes CASSFQGWGTDTQYF. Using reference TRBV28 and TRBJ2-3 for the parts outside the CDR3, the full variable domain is DVKVTQSSRYLVKRTGEKVFLECVQDMDHENMFWYRQDPGLGLRLIYFSYDVKMKEKGDIPEGYSVSREKKERFSLILESASTNQTSMYLCASSFQGWGTDTQYFGPGTRLTVL.

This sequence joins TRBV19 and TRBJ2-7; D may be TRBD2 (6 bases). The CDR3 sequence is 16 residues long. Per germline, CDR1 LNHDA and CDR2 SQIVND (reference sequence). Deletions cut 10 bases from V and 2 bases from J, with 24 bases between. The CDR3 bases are TGTGCCACCAGGGATTGGGGGGAGGCCTCCGCCTACGAGCAGTACTTC. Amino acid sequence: CATRDWGEASAYEQYF.

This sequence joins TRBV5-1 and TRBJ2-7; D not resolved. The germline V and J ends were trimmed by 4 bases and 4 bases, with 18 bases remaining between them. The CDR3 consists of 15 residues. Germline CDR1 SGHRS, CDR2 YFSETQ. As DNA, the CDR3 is TGCGCCAGCAGCCCGGGTTGGAGTGCTGAGTACGAGCAGTACTTC. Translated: CASSPGWSAEYEQYF.

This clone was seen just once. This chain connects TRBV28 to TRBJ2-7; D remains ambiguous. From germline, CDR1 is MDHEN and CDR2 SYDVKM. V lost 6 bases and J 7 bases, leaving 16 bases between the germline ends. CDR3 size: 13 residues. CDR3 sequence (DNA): TGTGCCAGCAGCCCGGGCAGGTGGCGGGAGCAGTACTTC. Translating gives CASSPGRWREQYF.

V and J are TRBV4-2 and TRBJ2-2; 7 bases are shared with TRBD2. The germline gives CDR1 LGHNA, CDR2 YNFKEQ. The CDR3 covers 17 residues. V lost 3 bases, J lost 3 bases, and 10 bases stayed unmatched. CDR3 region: CASSQSRGGSYTGELFF. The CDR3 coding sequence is TGTGCCAGCAGCCAGTCCCGTGGCGGGAGCTACACCGGGGAGCTGTTTTTT.

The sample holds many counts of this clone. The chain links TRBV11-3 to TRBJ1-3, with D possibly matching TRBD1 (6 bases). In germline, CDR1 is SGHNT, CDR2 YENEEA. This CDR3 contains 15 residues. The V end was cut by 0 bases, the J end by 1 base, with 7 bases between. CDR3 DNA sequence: TGTGCCAGCAGCTTAGACGGACAGTCTGGAAACACCATATATTTT. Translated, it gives CASSLDGQSGNTIYF.

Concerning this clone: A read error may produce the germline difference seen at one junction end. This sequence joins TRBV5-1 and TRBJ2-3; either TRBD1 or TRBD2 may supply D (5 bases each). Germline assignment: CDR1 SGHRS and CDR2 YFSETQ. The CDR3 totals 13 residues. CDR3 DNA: TGCGCCAGCAGTTTGGGGGACACAGATACGCAGTATTTT. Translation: CASSLGDTDTQYF.

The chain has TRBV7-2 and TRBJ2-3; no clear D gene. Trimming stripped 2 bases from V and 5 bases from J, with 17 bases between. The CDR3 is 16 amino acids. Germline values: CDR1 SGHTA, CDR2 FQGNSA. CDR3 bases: TGTGCCAGCAGCTTAAGCTTAGGGCGAGTTGGAGATACGCAGTATTTT. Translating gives CASSLSLGRVGDTQYF.

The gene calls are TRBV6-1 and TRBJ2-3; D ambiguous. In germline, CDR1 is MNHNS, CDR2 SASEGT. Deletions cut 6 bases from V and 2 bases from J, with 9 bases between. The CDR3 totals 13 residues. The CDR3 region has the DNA TGTGCCAGCAGGCGGAGTCCCACAGATACGCAGTATTTT. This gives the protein CASRRSPTDTQYF.

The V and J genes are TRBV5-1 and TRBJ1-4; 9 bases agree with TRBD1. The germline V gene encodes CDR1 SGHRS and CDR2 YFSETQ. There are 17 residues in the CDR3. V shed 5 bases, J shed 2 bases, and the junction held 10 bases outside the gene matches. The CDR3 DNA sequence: TGCGCCAGCAGGCGCACCACAGGGGGCCGGACTAATGAAAAACTGTTTTTT. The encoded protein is CASRRTTGGRTNEKLFF.

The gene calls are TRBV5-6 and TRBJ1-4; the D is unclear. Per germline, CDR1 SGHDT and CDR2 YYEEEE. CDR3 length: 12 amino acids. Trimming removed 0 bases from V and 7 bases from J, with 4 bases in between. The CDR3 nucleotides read TGTGCCAGCAGCTTGGTTGGTGAAAAACTGTTTTTT. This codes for CASSLVGEKLFF.

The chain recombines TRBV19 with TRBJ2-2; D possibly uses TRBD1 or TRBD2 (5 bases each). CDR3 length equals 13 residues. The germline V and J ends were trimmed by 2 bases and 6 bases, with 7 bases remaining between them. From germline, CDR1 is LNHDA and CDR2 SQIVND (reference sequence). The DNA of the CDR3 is TGTGCCAGTAGTATAAGGGACCCCGGGGAGCTGTTTTTT. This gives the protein CASSIRDPGELFF.

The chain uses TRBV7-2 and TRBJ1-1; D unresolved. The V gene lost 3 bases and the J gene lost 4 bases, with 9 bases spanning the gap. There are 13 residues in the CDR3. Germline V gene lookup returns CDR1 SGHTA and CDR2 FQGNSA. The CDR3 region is CASSFHRGTEAFF. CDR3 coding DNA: TGTGCCAGCAGCTTTCACCGGGGCACTGAAGCTTTCTTT. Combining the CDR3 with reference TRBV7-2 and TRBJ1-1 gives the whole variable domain GAGVSQSPSNKVTEKGKDVELRCDPISGHTALYWYRQSLGQGLEFLIYFQGNSAPDKSGLPSDRFSAERTGGSVSTLTIQRTQQEDSAVYLCASSFHRGTEAFFGQGTRLTVV.

CDR3 residues: CASTEGGTSGYSYEQYF. The CDR3, as DNA: TGTGCCAGCACTGAAGGGGGGACTAGCGGGTATTCCTACGAGCAGTACTTC. This chain uses TRBV28 with TRBJ2-7, with 12 bases matching TRBD2. V lost 7 bases and J lost 1; bases outside the gene matches: 11. CDR3 length: 17 amino acids. CDR1 MDHEN and CDR2 SYDVKM come from the germline V gene.

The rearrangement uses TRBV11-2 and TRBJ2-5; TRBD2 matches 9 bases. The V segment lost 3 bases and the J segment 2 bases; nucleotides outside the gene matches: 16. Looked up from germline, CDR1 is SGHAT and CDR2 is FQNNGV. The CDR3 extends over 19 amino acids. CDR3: CASSFIGLAKPRQQETQYF. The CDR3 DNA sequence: TGTGCCAGCAGCTTTATAGGACTAGCGAAACCGAGACAACAAGAGACCCAGTACTTC.

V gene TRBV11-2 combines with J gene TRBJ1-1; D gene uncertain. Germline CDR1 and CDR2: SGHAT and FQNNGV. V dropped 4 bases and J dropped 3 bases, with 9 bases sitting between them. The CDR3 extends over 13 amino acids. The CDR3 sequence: CASSWEADTEAFF. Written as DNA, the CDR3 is TGTGCCAGCAGCTGGGAAGCAGACACTGAAGCTTTCTTT.

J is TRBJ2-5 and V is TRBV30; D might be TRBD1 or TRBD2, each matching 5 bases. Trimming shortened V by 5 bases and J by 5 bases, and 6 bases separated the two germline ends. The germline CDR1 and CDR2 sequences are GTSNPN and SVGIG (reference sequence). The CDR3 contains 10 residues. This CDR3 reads CAWGTETQYF. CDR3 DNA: TGTGCCTGGGGGACCGAGACCCAGTACTTC.

The CDR3 loop is CASSLMEGRSGETQYF. DNA of the CDR3: TGTGCCAGCAGCTTAATGGAGGGCAGGTCAGGGGAGACCCAGTACTTC. The chain recombines TRBV7-9 with TRBJ2-5; tentatively, D is TRBD2 (6 bases). The germline V gene has CDR1 SEHNR and CDR2 FQNEAQ (reference sequence). This CDR3 region has 16 residues. Trimming removed 2 bases at V and 5 bases at J, with 18 bases between. The variable domain in full, completed from reference TRBV7-9 and TRBJ2-5, reads DTGVSQNPRHKITKRGQNVTFRCDPISEHNRLYWYRQTLGQGPEFLTYFQNEAQLEKSRLLSDRFSAERPKGSFSTLEIQRTEQGDSAMYLCASSLMEGRSGETQYFGPGTRLLVL.

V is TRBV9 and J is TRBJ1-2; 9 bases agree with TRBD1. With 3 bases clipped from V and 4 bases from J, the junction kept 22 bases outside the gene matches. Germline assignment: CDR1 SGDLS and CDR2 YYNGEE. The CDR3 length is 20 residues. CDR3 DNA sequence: TGTGCCAGCAGCGGACGTCGTGAGGGACAGGGTGGGAGGGTGAGCTATGGCTACACCTTC. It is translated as CASSGRREGQGGRVSYGYTF.

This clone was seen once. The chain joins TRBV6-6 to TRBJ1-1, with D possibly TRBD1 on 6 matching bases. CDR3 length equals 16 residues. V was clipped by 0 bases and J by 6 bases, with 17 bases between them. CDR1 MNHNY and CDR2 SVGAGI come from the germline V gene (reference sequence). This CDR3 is CASSYSGRGAPAEAFF. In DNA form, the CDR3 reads TGTGCCAGCAGTTACTCGGGGCGGGGGGCGCCCGCTGAAGCTTTCTTT.

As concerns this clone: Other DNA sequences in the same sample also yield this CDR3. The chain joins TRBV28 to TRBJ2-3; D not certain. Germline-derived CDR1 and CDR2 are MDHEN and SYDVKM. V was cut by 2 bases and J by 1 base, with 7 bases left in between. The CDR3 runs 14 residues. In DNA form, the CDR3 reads TGTGCCAGCAGTTTAAGCAGAGGCACAGATACGCAGTATTTT. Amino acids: CASSLSRGTDTQYF.

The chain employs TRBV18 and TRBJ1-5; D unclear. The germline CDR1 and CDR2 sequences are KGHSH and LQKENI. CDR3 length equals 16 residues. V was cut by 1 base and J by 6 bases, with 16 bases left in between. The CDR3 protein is CASSPQGQAPGQPQHF. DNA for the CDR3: TGTGCCAGCTCACCACAAGGCCAGGCCCCCGGTCAGCCCCAGCATTTT.

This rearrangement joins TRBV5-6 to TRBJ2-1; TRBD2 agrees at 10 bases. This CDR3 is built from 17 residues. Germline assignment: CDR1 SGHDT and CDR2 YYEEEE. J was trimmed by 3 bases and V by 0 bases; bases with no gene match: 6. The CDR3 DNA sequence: TGTGCCAGCAGCTTGGGCCCCACTAGCGGGGTCTACAATGAGCAGTTCTTC. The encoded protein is CASSLGPTSGVYNEQFF.

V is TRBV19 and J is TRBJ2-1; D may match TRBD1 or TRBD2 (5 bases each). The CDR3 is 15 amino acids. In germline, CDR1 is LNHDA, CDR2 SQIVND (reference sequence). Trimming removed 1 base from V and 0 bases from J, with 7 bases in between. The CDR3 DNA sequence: TGTGCCAGTAGTATAGGGGGGATCTCCTACAATGAGCAGTTCTTC. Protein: CASSIGGISYNEQFF.

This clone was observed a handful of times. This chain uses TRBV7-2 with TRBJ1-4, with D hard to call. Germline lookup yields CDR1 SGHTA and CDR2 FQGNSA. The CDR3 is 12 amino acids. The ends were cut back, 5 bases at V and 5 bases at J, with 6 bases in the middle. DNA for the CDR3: TGTGCCAGCAGCCCAGTAAATGAAAAACTGTTTTTT. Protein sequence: CASSPVNEKLFF.

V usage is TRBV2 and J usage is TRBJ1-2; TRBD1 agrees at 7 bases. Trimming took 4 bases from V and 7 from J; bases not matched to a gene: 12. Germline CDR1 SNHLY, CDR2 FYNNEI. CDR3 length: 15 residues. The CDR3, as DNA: TGTGCCAGCAGTGCGCGGACAGGTAGAAGGGCTGGCTACACCTTC. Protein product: CASSARTGRRAGYTF.

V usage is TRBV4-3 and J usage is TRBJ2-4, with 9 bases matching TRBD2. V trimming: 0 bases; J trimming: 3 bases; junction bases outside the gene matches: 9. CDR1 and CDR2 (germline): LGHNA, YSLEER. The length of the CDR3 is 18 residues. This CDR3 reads CASSQDPISGRGKNIQYF. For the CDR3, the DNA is TGCGCCAGCAGCCAAGATCCCATTAGCGGGAGAGGCAAAAACATTCAGTACTTC.

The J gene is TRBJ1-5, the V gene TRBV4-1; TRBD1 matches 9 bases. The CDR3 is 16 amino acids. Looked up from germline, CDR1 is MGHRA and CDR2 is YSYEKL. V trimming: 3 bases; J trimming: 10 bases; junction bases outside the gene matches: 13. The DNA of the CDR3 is TGCGCCAGCAGCCACGGATACCTACAGGGGGCCGGACCCCAGCATTTT. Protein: CASSHGYLQGAGPQHF.

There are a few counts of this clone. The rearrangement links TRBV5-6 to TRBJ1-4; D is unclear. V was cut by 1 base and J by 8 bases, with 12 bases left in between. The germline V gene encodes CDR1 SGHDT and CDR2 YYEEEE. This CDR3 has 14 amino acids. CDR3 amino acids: CASSLSSVEEKLFF. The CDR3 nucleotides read TGTGCCAGCAGCTTGTCGTCAGTCGAGGAAAAACTGTTTTTT.